Listed below are T cell receptor beta chains from one sample, sequenced in a study of T-cell reconstitution after alpha-beta-depleted transplantation in children. TCRdb analysed the PCR reads with MiXCR anew, one entry per CDR3 protein. This sample has almost 500,000 distinct CDR3 sequences, with roughly a tenth found just once. The material sequenced was PBMCs, taken before TCRalphabeta/CD19-depleted stem cell transplant. Receptors were obtained from a child aged 2-15 years with inherited bone marrow failure, due to receive a stem cell transplant. CDR3s leave out the opening cysteine and the closing phenylalanine or tryptophan. Fields, in order: V gene, CDR3 protein.

V gene: TRBV7-9
CDR3 protein: ATQPLGLRNTGELF

V gene: TRBV27
CDR3 protein: ASSAGLADYEQY

V gene: TRBV5-1
CDR3 protein: ASSFFGPQYNEQF

V gene: TRBV5-1
CDR3 protein: ASSSMSGRARGNEQF

V gene: TRBV7-2
CDR3 protein: ASSLMLVADTQY

V gene: TRBV9
CDR3 protein: ASSGYPDEKLF

V gene: TRBV2
CDR3 protein: ASRTPTGTPWETQY

V gene: TRBV29-1
CDR3 protein: SVGGYRVQETQY

V gene: TRBV29-1
CDR3 protein: SVEGTAQETQY

V gene: TRBV19
CDR3 protein: ASSMEPGWETEAF

V gene: TRBV5-5
CDR3 protein: ASNENMGGASANSPLH

V gene: TRBV5-4
CDR3 protein: ASSPGLTGTDTQY

V gene: TRBV19
CDR3 protein: ASRRPAGQGNTEAF

V gene: TRBV12-3/TRBV12-4
CDR3 protein: ASHFLASGFTDTQY

V gene: TRBV4-3
CDR3 protein: ASSQDRSGGNTIY

V gene: TRBV6-1
CDR3 protein: ASRRTGVDGYT

V gene: TRBV18
CDR3 protein: ASSPQQVPGRSTDTQY

V gene: TRBV12-5
CDR3 protein: ASGLVDSYEQF

V gene: TRBV4-3
CDR3 protein: ASSQDFSGAAVGYT

V gene: TRBV2
CDR3 protein: ASRQQGGSEKLF

V gene: TRBV27
CDR3 protein: ASRRQGGNEQF

V gene: TRBV7-9
CDR3 protein: ASTPPSSYEQY

V gene: TRBV29-1
CDR3 protein: SVGGENTGELF